The entry below describes one T cell receptor beta chain. The data stem from a study of blood T cell repertoires in COVID-19. Study context: Samples of COVID-19 (acute and convalescent) were obtained from the United States, Italy and Spain. T cells, B-cell-depleted T cells, or PBMCs provided the cDNA or gDNA that served as material.

In the original workflow: From reference gene primer amplification, estimates of nucleated cell counts were derived. Sequencing used immunoSEQ multiplex PCR; TCRdb keeps in-frame clones, though not all of them. V, J and clone size are taken as reported in that table, and D and trimming were inferred from the DNA itself. The data contain roughly 97,000 clones, approximately 80% of them singletons. The sequenced material came from peripheral blood. The sequence derives from a woman at least 80 years old with active or convalescent COVID-19.

CDR3 sequence (DNA): TGTGCCAGTAAGCATAGCAATCAGCCCCAGCATTTT. Translating it yields CASKHSNQPQHF. The rearrangement uses TRBV19 and TRBJ1-5; D is ambiguous. Germline V gene sequence: CDR1 LNHDA, CDR2 SQIVND (reference sequence). This CDR3 comprises 12 residues. With 7 bases removed from V and 0 bases from J, the gap between germline ends came to 4 bases.